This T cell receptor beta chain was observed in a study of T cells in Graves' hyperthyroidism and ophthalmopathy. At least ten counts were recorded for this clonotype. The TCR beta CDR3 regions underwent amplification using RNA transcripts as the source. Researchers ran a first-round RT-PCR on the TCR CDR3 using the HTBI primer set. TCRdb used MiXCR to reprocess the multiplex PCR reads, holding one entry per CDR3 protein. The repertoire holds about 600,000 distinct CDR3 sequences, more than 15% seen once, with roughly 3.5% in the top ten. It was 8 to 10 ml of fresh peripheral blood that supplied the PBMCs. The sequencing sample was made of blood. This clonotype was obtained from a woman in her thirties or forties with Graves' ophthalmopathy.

The CDR3 DNA sequence: TGTGCCAGCAGCCAAGACTTCGGTCGGATTAACACCGGGGAGCTGTTTTTT. Translated, it gives CASSQDFGRINTGELFF. The chain carries TRBV14 and TRBJ2-2; the D is unclear. Between the trimmed V and J ends, which lost 0 bases and 2 bases, there was a span of 13 bases. This CDR3 contains 17 residues. CDR1 is SGHDN, CDR2 FVKESK, per germline.